These 23 T cell receptor beta chains came from one sample sequenced in a study of blood T cell repertoires in COVID-19. Produced via immunoSEQ multiplex PCR; TCRdb's table is partial and in-frame only. The sample has 55,000 to 70,000 clones, roughly 79% seen once. The material sequenced was peripheral blood. Every receptor here comes from a human donor in a cohort sampled during active COVID-19.

The sample holds a few counts of this clone. The chain employs TRBV7-9 and TRBJ1-6; no definite D call. Germline V lookup: CDR1 SEHNR, CDR2 FQNEAQ (reference sequence). Trimming left V 4 bases short and J 9 bases short, with 19 bases between. This CDR3 region has 16 residues. The CDR3 protein is CASSSSVRADFSPLHF. Here the CDR3 DNA reads TGTGCCAGCAGCTCCTCCGTGAGGGCAGATTTTTCACCCCTCCACTTT.

V is TRBV3-1 (or the pseudogene TRBV3-2) and J is TRBJ1-4; no clear D gene. Per the germline V gene, CDR1 is LGHDT and CDR2 is YNNKEL (reference sequence). CDR3 length: 17 residues. V was trimmed by 3 bases and J by 8 bases, leaving 22 bases between them. This chain's CDR3 is CASSHDNPGQRREKLFF. CDR3 sequence (DNA): TGTGCCAGCAGCCATGATAACCCGGGCCAGAGGAGGGAAAAACTGTTTTTT.

V is TRBV5-1 and J is TRBJ2-7; D ambiguous. CDR1 and CDR2 (germline): SGHRS, YFSETQ. Trimming removed 3 bases at V and 5 bases at J, with 6 bases between. This CDR3 comprises 11 residues. The CDR3 spells CASSYLNEQYF. CDR3 coding DNA: TGCGCCAGCAGCTATTTAAACGAGCAGTACTTC.

The table lists this clone with a few counts. The rearrangement uses TRBV19 and TRBJ1-6; 7 bases match TRBD1. CDR1 is LNHDA and CDR2 is SQIVND in the germline V gene (reference sequence). V lost 5 bases to trimming and J lost 6 bases; unmatched junction nucleotides: 4. The CDR3 contains 14 residues. Here the CDR3 reads CASSFRQGNSPLHF. The CDR3, as DNA: TGTGCCAGTAGTTTCCGACAGGGTAATTCACCCCTCCACTTT.

The chain carries TRBV19 and TRBJ1-6; possible D gene TRBD1, 6 bases. Germline-derived CDR1 and CDR2 are LNHDA and SQIVND (reference sequence). V shed 1 base and J shed 7 bases, with 11 bases lying between them. The CDR3 runs 15 residues. The DNA for the CDR3 is TGTGCCAGTAGTATAGCCGGACAGATCAATTCACCCCTCCACTTT. Translation gives CASSIAGQINSPLHF.

The chain combines TRBV12-3 or TRBV12-4 with TRBJ1-2; D uncertain. Trimming pared 2 bases from V and 7 bases from J, leaving 11 bases between. The CDR3 is 13 residues long. The CDR3 sequence: CASSLIGRGGYTF. Here the CDR3 DNA reads TGTGCCAGCAGTTTAATAGGGCGGGGTGGCTACACCTTC.

This clone was recorded once. The rearrangement uses TRBV10-3 and TRBJ2-7, with 7 bases aligning to TRBD2. This CDR3 is built from 15 residues. J was trimmed by 0 bases and V by 11 bases; bases with no gene match: 13. From germline, CDR1 is ENHRY and CDR2 SYGVKD. In DNA, the CDR3 is TGTGCCTCCAGGACTAGAGGGCAAAGCTCCTACGAGCAGTACTTC. Translated: CASRTRGQSSYEQYF.

This clone was observed once. The CDR3 DNA reads as TGTGCCAGCAGTTACTCGTTCCGGACTAGCGCACTCCTGGACGAGCAGTACTTC. It specifies CASSYSFRTSALLDEQYF. The chain joins TRBV6-2 or TRBV6-3 to TRBJ2-7; 9 nucleotides match TRBD2. CDR3 length: 18 residues. V lost 0 bases and J lost 5; bases outside the gene matches: 14. Germline CDR1 and CDR2: MNHEY and SVGEGT.

The CDR3 DNA sequence: TGTGCCAGTAGGGCGACAGGGGTTCAGCCCCAGCATTTT. Encoded protein: CASRATGVQPQHF. The chain has TRBV19 and TRBJ1-5; 8 bases match TRBD1. Germline-derived CDR1 and CDR2 are LNHDA and SQIVND (reference sequence). The junction had 4 bases not matched to a gene; V was cut back by 6 bases and J by 6 bases. The CDR3 runs to 13 residues.

The CDR3 sequence is CASSLGALPGEQYF. CDR3 bases: TGTGCCAGCAGCTTAGGGGCTCTACCAGGCGAGCAGTACTTC. J is TRBJ2-7 and V is TRBV7-9; D is unresolved. V was pared by 1 base and J by 6 bases, with 13 bases between. Germline assignment: CDR1 SEHNR and CDR2 FQNEAQ (reference sequence). The CDR3 runs 14 residues.

The chain employs TRBV9 and TRBJ2-1; 7 nucleotides match TRBD1. In germline, CDR1 is SGDLS, CDR2 YYNGEE. V lost 4 bases and J lost 3; bases outside the gene matches: 7. The CDR3 runs to 15 residues. The CDR3 region is CASSRDRAGYNEQFF. The CDR3 nucleotides are TGTGCCAGCAGCAGAGACAGGGCGGGCTACAATGAGCAGTTCTTC.

V gene TRBV30 combines with J gene TRBJ1-4; TRBD1 agrees at 9 bases. V lost 2 bases to trimming and J lost 10 bases; unmatched junction nucleotides: 11. The CDR3 runs to 15 residues. Germline CDR1 GTSNPN, CDR2 SVGIG (reference sequence). CDR3 amino acids: CAWSPRDRALRKLFF. CDR3 DNA sequence: TGTGCCTGGAGTCCGAGGGACAGGGCGTTGAGAAAACTGTTTTTT.

This clone showed up just a few times. V usage is TRBV27 and J usage is TRBJ1-6; 8 bases match TRBD1. Germline lookup yields CDR1 MNHEY and CDR2 SMNVEV (reference sequence). V shed 2 bases and J 9 bases; nucleotides not matched to a gene: 6. The CDR3 spans 15 residues. CDR3 in DNA: TGTGCCAGCAGTTTAGGCGGGACAGGCGGTTCACCCCTCCACTTT. Protein sequence: CASSLGGTGGSPLHF.

This clone was recorded only once. The genes are TRBV4-3 and TRBJ2-7; 10 bases are a match to TRBD2. With 1 base clipped from V and 6 bases from J, the junction kept 9 bases outside the gene matches. CDR1 LGHNA and CDR2 YSLEER come from the germline V gene. The CDR3 is 16 amino acids. CDR3 DNA: TGCGCCAGCAGCCAAGGAGCGGGAGGGGTCGTTTCCGAGCAGTACTTC. Translating it yields CASSQGAGGVVSEQYF.

The rearrangement uses TRBV28 and TRBJ2-7; 7 bases match TRBD1. This CDR3 is built from 15 residues. V lost 5 bases to trimming and J lost 1 base; unmatched junction nucleotides: 8. Germline V gene sequence: CDR1 MDHEN, CDR2 SYDVKM. CDR3 in amino acids: CASSAWDSKSYEQYF. In DNA, the CDR3 is TGTGCCAGCAGTGCCTGGGACAGCAAGTCCTACGAGCAGTACTTC.

The rearrangement joins TRBV29-1 to TRBJ1-2, with D uncertain. V lost 8 bases and J 3 bases, leaving 13 bases between the germline ends. This CDR3 has 12 amino acids. CDR1 is SQVTM and CDR2 is ANQGSEA in the germline V gene. CDR3 DNA: TGCAGCCCCGAGGAGGTGGACTATGGCTACACCTTC. This sequence encodes CSPEEVDYGYTF.

The V and J genes are TRBV5-1 and TRBJ1-3; TRBD1 matches at 10 bases. The CDR3 runs to 16 residues. V was pared by 4 bases and J by 4 bases, with 8 bases of the junction left unmatched. Germline lookup yields CDR1 SGHRS and CDR2 YFSETQ. CDR3 nucleotide sequence: TGCGCCAGCAGCGACGGGGACAGGGGCTACGGAAACACCATATATTTT. Amino acid sequence: CASSDGDRGYGNTIYF.

The chain links TRBV10-1 to TRBJ2-3; D gene uncertain. This CDR3 has 13 residues. The germline gives CDR1 WNHNN, CDR2 SYGVQD (reference sequence). Trimming pared 7 bases from V and 7 bases from J, leaving 15 bases between. The CDR3: CASILPVLNTQYF. The CDR3 region has the DNA TGCGCCAGCATACTGCCGGTGTTGAATACGCAGTATTTT.

This chain joins TRBV6-5 and TRBJ1-1; 7 positions match TRBD1. The germline CDR1 and CDR2 sequences are MNHEY and SVGAGI. The trim removed 7 bases at V and 6 bases at J, leaving 8 bases unmatched. CDR3 length: 13 residues. The CDR3: CASTQGVKAEAFF. DNA for the CDR3: TGTGCCAGCACGCAGGGGGTAAAGGCTGAAGCTTTCTTT.

The genes are TRBV7-8 and TRBJ1-2; D is perhaps TRBD1 (5 bases). Germline V gene sequence: CDR1 SGHVS, CDR2 FQNEAQ. V lost 4 bases and J lost 1, with 13 bases in between. This CDR3 comprises 15 residues. The CDR3 nucleotides are TGTGCCAGCAGCTCACAGGTTCAAGTTAACTATGGCTACACCTTC. The encoded protein is CASSSQVQVNYGYTF.

As for this clone: No conserved phenylalanine or tryptophan ends this CDR3, so it is likely a read error. The DNA is left out, because the CDR3 cannot be placed on it with certainty; the CDR3 is given as TCRdb lists it. The chain is built from TRBV6-5 and TRBJ1-1; the table's D gene call, TRBD1, was not cross checked with the DNA. The CDR3 length equals 12 residues, ends included. Germline CDR1 is MNHEY and CDR2 is SVGAGI. The CDR3 loop reads CASRPTTVCRNL.

This clone was detected once. The V call is TRBV2, the J call TRBJ2-7; weak D call: TRBD2 (5 bases). This CDR3 region has 14 residues. V was clipped by 3 bases and J by 3 bases, with 12 bases between them. Germline V gene lookup returns CDR1 SNHLY and CDR2 FYNNEI. The CDR3 loop is CASSDGLAFYEQYF. CDR3 sequence (DNA): TGTGCCAGCAGTGACGGCTTAGCGTTCTACGAGCAGTACTTC.

The DNA for the CDR3 is TGTGCCAGCTCACCGGGACAGGGCCCCGAAAAACTGTTTTTT. This codes for CASSPGQGPEKLFF. The gene calls are TRBV18 and TRBJ1-4, with TRBD1 matching over 9 bases. This CDR3 is built from 14 residues. Unmatched junction bases numbered 4, after V lost 3 bases and J lost 8 bases. Germline V gene lookup returns CDR1 KGHSH and CDR2 LQKENI. Together with reference TRBV18 and TRBJ1-4, the CDR3 gives the full variable domain: NAGVMQNPRHLVRRRGQEARLRCSPMKGHSHVYWYRQLPEEGLKFMVYLQKENIIDESGMPKERFSAEFPKEGPSILRIQQVVRGDSAAYFCASSPGQGPEKLFFGSGTQLSVL.